The clone carrying this TCR beta chain was counted ten times or more. This record belongs to a study of post-analysis software for immune sequencing data. The authors incorporated unique molecular identifiers into the TCR beta cDNA libraries. TCRdb reprocessed the PCR reads with MiXCR, giving one entry per CDR3 protein. The repertoire includes almost 700,000 distinct CDR3 sequences, around 60% of them detected once, and roughly 10% sits in the top ten. The sequencing input was blood. This clonotype was obtained from a girl aged 2-9 years with multiple sclerosis.

The CDR3 is CASSAGLAADTQYF. For the CDR3, the DNA is TGTGCCAGCAGCGCGGGACTAGCTGCGGATACGCAGTATTTT. This chain links TRBV7-2 with TRBJ2-3, with 9 bases aligning to TRBD2. From germline, CDR1 is SGHTA and CDR2 FQGNSA. V gave up 5 bases and J gave up 6 bases; unmatched junction bases: 6. The CDR3 contains 14 residues.